One T cell receptor (beta chain) is described in this entry. Its antigen has not been determined. No per-base quality is available; no much larger clone lies one base away. The hyperthyroidism patients were 18 to 65 years old and newly diagnosed, with a disease duration of less than 2 months. Patients with other autoimmune diseases, uncontrolled infections, pregnancy or lactation were excluded. Clinical symptoms, serum thyroxine, TRAb, thyroid ultrasound and orbital computed tomography formed the basis of the diagnosis. Total RNA was extracted with Trizol reagent and quality-checked on an Agilent 2100 Bioanalyzer. Reading the germline V gene (reference sequence) gives CDR1 DFQATT and CDR2 SNEGSKA. V and J lose 5 bases and 7 bases, and a span of 18 bases separates them. The CDR3 starts with the cysteine, ends with the phenylalanine, and has 15 residues. Only CDR3 DNA is held: 45 bases, read in frame from base 1.

These data belong to a study of Graves' ophthalmopathy and Graves' hyperthyroidism (dated by TCRdb to 2016 to 2018). The study in broad terms: Stable hyperthyroidism was defined as no progression to ophthalmopathy within 18 months of follow-up. To tell Graves' ophthalmopathy apart from Graves' hyperthyroidism, and to predict which patients would progress to ophthalmopathy, the study relied on TCR beta repertoire signatures. In total, approximately 130 blood samples were TCR-sequenced: 43 ophthalmopathy, roughly 80 hyperthyroidism and some 17 hyperthyroidism-to-ophthalmopathy patients. A discovery set of 100 or so patients (roughly 43 ophthalmopathy, 55 to 60 stable hyperthyroidism) was enrolled to explore V-J signatures distinguishing ophthalmopathy from hyperthyroidism. An independent validation cohort comprised under 20 hyperthyroidism patients and about 16 patients who later progressed from hyperthyroidism to ophthalmopathy. In over 5 hyperthyroidism patients, the T-cell repertoires found in thyroid tissue were compared with those found in blood. Once sampling was done, hyperthyroidism patients were given methimazole at a starting dose of 30 mg daily, while ophthalmopathy patients were given high-dose intravenous methylprednisolone. Broad study findings and their caveats: Sample size was not statistically predetermined, and group allocation was not concealed from the investigators. In validation, the model predicted ophthalmopathy progression with about 70% sensitivity and 72.22% specificity; some twelve predicted patients were CT-confirmed with GO in a median of roughly 6.8 months. In cross-validation, the 13-signature model distinguished ophthalmopathy from stable hyperthyroidism with more than 85% sensitivity and approximately 81% specificity, while in the test set the corresponding values were about 79% and 69%. Among expanded thyroid clonotypes with frequency above 0.001, most also showed up in blood, which suggests that blood repertoires may reflect the thyroid immune response.

For repertoire sequencing, the TCR beta CDR3 regions were amplified from RNA transcripts. HTBI primers and the Qiagen OneStep RT-PCR kit were used in a first-round RT-PCR, which was followed by a second-round multiplex PCR, size selection and purification. Libraries were sequenced paired-end with 100 bp reads on an Illumina HiSeq2000. Turning to the authors' computational methods: SOAPnuke was used to process the reads, throwing out any read that had adapters, had uncalled bases, had a mean Phred below 15, or lacked an exact constant-primer or identifier match. COPE v1.2.5 was used to merge high-quality paired reads. Clonotypes were defined as unique nucleotide sequences and were aligned to IMGT TRB V, D and J references using MiTCR v1.1. Only V-J combinations with frequency above 0.0001 were analysed, covering approximately 99% of repertoires. A TCR clonal expansion and chaos score per V-J combination was defined as the ratio of F50 clonal expansion to chaos observed in the TCRdist matrix. Welch's t-statistics and random forest were used to reduce the features to roughly 14 V-J combinations, which were then used as input to a naive Bayes classifier. Thyroid-blood repertoire similarity was quantified with the Morisita-Horn index. The public reads were quality trimmed at Q25 with fastp and then assembled into clones with MiXCR by TCRdb, keeping productive beta chains. Merged by CDR3 protein, the rows form single entries marked with the most common genes and DNA. TCRdb assigned the V and J calls; the authors' analysis was not used. The sample table contains 900,000 to 1,200,000 distinct CDR3 sequences; only one count was recorded for 35% to 45% of them. The biggest ten clones account for around 10% of the sample.

Recombination linked TRBV20-1 to TRBJ1-6, with TRBD1 as a weak D call on 6 bases. Source material: peripheral blood or thyroid tissue (not recorded which). This clonotype originated in an adult man with Graves' hyperthyroidism. The nucleotide sequence is TGCAGTGCTCTCCTTACAGGGAGAGGCAATTCACCCCTCCACTTT. Its protein is CSALLTGRGNSPLHF.